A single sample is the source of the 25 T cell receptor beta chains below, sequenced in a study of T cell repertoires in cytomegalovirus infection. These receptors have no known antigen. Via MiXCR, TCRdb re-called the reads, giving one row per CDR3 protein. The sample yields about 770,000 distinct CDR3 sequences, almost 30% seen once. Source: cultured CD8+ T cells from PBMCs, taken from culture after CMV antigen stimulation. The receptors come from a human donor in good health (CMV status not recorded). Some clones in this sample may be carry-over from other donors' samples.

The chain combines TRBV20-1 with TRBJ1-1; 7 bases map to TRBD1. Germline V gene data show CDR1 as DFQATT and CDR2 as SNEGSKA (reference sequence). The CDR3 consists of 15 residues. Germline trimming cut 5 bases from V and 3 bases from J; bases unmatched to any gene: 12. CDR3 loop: CSALSPTGIYTEAFF. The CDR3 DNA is TGCAGTGCTCTCTCCCCGACAGGGATATACACTGAAGCTTTCTTT.

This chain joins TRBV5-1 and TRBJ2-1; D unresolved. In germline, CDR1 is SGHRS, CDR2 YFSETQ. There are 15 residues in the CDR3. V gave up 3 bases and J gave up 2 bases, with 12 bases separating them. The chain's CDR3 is CASSSRPQAYNEQFF. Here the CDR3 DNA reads TGCGCCAGCAGCTCCCGACCCCAGGCCTACAATGAGCAGTTCTTC. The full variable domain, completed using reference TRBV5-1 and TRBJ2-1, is KAGVTQTPRYLIKTRGQQVTLSCSPISGHRSVSWYQQTPGQGLQFLFEYFSETQRNKGNFPGRFSGRQFSNSRSEMNVSTLELGDSALYLCASSSRPQAYNEQFFGPGTRLTVL.

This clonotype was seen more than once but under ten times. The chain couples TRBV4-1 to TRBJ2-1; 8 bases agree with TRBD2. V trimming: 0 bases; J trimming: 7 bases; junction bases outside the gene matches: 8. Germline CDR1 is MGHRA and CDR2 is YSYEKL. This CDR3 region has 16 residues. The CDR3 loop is CASSQEGSGGRNEQFF. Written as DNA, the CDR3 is TGCGCCAGCAGCCAAGAGGGAAGCGGGGGAAGGAATGAGCAGTTCTTC.

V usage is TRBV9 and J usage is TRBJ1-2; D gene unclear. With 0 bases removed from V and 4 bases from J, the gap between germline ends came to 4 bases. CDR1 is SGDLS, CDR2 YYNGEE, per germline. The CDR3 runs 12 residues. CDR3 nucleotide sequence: TGTGCCAGCAGCGTAGCGAGCTATGGCTACACCTTC. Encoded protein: CASSVASYGYTF.

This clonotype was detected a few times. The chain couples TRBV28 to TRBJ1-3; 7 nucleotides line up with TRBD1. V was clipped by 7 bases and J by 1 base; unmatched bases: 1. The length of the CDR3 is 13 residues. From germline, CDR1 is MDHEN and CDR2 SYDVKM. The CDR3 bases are TGTGCCAGCAACAGGGGATCTGGAAACACCATATATTTT. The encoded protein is CASNRGSGNTIYF.

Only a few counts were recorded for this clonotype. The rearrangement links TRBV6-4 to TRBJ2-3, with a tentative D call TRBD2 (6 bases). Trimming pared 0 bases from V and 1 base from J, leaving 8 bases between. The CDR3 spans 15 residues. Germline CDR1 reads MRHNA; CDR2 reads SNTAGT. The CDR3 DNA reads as TGTGCCAGCAGTGACTCGTGGGGGGGCACAGATACGCAGTATTTT. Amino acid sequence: CASSDSWGGTDTQYF.

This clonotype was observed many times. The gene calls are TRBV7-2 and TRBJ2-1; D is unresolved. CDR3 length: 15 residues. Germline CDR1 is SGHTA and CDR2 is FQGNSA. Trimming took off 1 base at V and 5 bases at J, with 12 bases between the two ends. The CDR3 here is CASSLEVGPHNEQFF. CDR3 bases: TGTGCCAGCAGCTTAGAGGTGGGTCCACACAATGAGCAGTTCTTC.

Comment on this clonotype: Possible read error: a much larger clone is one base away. CDR3 region: CANSQGGFTGELFF. CDR3 in DNA: TGCGCCAACAGCCAAGGCGGATTCACCGGGGAGCTGTTTTTT. V is TRBV4-3 and J is TRBJ2-2, with D unresolved. The CDR3 loop spans 14 amino acids. Germline CDR1 reads LGHNA; CDR2 reads YSLEER.

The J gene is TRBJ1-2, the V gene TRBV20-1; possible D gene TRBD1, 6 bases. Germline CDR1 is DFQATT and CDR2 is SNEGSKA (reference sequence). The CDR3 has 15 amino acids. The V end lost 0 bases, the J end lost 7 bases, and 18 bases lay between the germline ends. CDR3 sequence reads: CSARDDPRGRFGYTF. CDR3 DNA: TGCAGTGCTAGAGATGACCCCCGGGGGCGATTTGGCTACACCTTC.

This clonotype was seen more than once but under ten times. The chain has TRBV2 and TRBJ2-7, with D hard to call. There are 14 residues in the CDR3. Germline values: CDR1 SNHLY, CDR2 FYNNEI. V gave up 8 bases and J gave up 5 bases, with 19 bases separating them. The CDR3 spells CASQDRSGFDEQYF. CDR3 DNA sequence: TGTGCCAGCCAGGACCGCTCGGGTTTTGACGAGCAGTACTTC.

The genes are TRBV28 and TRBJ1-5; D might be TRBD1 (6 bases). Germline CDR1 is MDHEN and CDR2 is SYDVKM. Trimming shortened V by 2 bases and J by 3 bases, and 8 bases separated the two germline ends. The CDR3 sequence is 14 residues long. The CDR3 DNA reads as TGTGCCAGCAGTTTACCAGGGGACAATCAGCCCCAGCATTTT. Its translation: CASSLPGDNQPQHF.

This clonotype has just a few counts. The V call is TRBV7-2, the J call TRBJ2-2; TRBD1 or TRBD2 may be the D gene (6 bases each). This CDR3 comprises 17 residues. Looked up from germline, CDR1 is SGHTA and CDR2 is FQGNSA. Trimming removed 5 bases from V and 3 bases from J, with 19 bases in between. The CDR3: CASSAGERGLYTGELFF. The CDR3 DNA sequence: TGTGCCAGCAGCGCAGGGGAACGGGGGCTATACACCGGGGAGCTGTTTTTT.

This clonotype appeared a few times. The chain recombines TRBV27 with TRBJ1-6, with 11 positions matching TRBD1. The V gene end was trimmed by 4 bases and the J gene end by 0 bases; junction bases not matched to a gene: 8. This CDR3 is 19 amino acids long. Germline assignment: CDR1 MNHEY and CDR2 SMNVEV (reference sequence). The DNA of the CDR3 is TGTGCCAGCAGTTCCGGACAGGGGGCTTTGGGCTCCTATAATTCACCCCTCCACTTT. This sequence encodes CASSSGQGALGSYNSPLHF.

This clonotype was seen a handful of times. CDR3 DNA: TGCGCCAGCAGCCAGTCACGAACGAACACTGAAGCTTTCTTT. Its translation: CASSQSRTNTEAFF. The rearrangement joins TRBV4-3 to TRBJ1-1; D is unclear. CDR3 size: 14 residues. Germline lookup yields CDR1 LGHNA and CDR2 YSLEER. The ends were cut back, 3 bases at V and 1 base at J, with 9 bases in the middle.

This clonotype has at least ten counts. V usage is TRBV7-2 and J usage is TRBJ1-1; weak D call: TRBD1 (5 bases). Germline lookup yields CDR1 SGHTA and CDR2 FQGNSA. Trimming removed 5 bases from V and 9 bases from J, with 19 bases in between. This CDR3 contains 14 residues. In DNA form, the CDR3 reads TGTGCCAGCAGCAGCAAGCTGGGGCGTTTAAAAGCTTTCTTT. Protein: CASSSKLGRLKAFF.

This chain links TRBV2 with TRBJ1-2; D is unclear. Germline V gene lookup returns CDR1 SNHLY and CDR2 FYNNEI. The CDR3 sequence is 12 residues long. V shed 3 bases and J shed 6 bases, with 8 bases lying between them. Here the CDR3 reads CASSDHTNGYTF. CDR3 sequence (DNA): TGTGCCAGCAGTGACCACACCAATGGCTACACCTTC.

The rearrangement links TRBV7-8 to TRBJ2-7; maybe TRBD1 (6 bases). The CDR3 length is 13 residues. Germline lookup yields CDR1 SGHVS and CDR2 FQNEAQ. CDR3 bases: TGTGTCAGCAGCCGGGACAACTTATACGAGCAGTACGTC. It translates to CVSSRDNLYEQYV.

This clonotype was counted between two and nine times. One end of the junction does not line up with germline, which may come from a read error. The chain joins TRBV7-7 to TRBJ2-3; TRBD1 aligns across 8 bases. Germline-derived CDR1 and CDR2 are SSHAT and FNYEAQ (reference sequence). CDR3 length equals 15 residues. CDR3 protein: CASSLRTGFADTQYF. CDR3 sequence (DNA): TGTGCTAGCAGCTTAAGGACAGGGTTCGCAGATACGCAGTATTTT.

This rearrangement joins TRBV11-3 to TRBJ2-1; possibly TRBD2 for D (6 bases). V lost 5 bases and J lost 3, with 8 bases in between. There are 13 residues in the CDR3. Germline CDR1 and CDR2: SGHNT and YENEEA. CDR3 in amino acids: CASSTGDYNEQFF. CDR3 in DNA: TGTGCCAGCAGCACGGGGGACTACAATGAGCAGTTCTTC.

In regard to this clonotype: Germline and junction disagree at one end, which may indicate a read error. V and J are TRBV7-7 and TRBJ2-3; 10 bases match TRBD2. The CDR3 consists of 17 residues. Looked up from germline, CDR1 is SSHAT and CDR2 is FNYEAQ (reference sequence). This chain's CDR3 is CASSLGTSGENTDTQYF. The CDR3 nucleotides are TGTGCTAGCAGCTTAGGAACTAGCGGGGAAAACACAGATACGCAGTATTTT.

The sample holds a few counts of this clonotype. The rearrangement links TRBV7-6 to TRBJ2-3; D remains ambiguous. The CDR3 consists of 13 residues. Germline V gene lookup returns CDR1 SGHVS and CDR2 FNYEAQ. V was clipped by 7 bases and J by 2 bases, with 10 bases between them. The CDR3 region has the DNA TGTGCCAGCACCTCGCGGTACACAGATACGCAGTATTTT. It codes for CASTSRYTDTQYF.

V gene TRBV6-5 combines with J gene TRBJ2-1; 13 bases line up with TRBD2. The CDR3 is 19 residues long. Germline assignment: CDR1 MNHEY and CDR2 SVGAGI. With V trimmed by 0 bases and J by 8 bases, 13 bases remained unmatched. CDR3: CASSYSTLAGGLAIYEQFF. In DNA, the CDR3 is TGTGCCAGCAGTTACTCGACACTAGCGGGGGGGCTTGCGATCTATGAGCAGTTCTTC.

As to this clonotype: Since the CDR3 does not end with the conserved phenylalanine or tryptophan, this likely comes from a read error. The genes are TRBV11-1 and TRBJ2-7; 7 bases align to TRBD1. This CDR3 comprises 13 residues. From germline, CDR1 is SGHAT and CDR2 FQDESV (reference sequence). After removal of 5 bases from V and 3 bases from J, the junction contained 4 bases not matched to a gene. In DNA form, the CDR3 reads TGTGCCAGCAGCAACCGGGACAGCTACGAGCAGTACGAC. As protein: CASSNRDSYEQYD.

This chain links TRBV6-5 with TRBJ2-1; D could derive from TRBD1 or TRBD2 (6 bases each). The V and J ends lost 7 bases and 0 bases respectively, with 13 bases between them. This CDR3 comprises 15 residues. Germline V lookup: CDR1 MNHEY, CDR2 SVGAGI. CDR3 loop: CASTWRGASYNEQFF. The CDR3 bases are TGTGCCAGCACTTGGAGGGGGGCCTCCTACAATGAGCAGTTCTTC.

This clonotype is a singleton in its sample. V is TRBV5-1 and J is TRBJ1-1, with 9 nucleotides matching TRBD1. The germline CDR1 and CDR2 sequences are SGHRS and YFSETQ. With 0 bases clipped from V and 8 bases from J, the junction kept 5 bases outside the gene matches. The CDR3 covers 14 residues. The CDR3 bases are TGCGCCAGCAGCTTGGTTGGGACAGGGAGCGAAGCTTTCTTT. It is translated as CASSLVGTGSEAFF. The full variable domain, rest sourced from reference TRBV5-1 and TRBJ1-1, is KAGVTQTPRYLIKTRGQQVTLSCSPISGHRSVSWYQQTPGQGLQFLFEYFSETQRNKGNFPGRFSGRQFSNSRSEMNVSTLELGDSALYLCASSLVGTGSEAFFGQGTRLTVV.